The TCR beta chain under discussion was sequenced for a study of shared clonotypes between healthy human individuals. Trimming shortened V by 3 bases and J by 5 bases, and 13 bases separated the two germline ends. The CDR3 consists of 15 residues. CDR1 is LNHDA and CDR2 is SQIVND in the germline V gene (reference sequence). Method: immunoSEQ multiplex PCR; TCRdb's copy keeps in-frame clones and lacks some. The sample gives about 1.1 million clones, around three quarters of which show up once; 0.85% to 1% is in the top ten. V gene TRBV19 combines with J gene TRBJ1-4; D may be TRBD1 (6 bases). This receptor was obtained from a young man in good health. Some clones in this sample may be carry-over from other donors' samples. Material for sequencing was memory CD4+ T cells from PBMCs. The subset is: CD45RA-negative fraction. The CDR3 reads CASSMYRDKNEKLFF. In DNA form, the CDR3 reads TGTGCCAGTAGTATGTACCGGGACAAGAATGAAAAACTGTTTTTT.